This passage covers 16 T cell receptor beta chains from one sample sequenced in a study of shared clonotypes between healthy human individuals. The data were produced by immunoSEQ multiplex PCR, yet TCRdb's version contains in-frame clones alone and is incomplete. The sample yields hundreds of thousands of clones, roughly three quarters seen once. Sequencing was done on a sample of PBMCs. Receptor source: a woman aged 40 to 49 in good health. Some clones in this sample may be carry-over from other donors' samples.

V and J are TRBV19 and TRBJ1-1; D gene ambiguous. Germline V gene sequence: CDR1 LNHDA, CDR2 SQIVND (reference sequence). Trimming took off 1 base at V and 7 bases at J, with 10 bases between the two ends. The CDR3 is 13 amino acids. Written as DNA, the CDR3 is TGTGCCAGTAGTATAGTCCAGTTCGGTGAAGCTTTCTTT. Residues: CASSIVQFGEAFF.

The chain links TRBV5-1 to TRBJ2-5; 7 nucleotides agree with TRBD2. Germline-derived CDR1 and CDR2 are SGHRS and YFSETQ. Unmatched junction bases numbered 7, after V lost 4 bases and J lost 1 base. The CDR3 covers 15 residues. The CDR3 region has the DNA TGCGCCAGCAGCCCCGGACCGGGGGGCCAAGAGACCCAGTACTTC. Its translation: CASSPGPGGQETQYF.

The chain couples TRBV19 to TRBJ2-3, with 9 bases lining up with TRBD1. Germline V gene sequence: CDR1 LNHDA, CDR2 SQIVND (reference sequence). The V segment lost 4 bases and the J segment 3 bases; nucleotides outside the gene matches: 5. CDR3 length: 15 residues. CDR3 DNA: TGTGCCAGTAGTACTGGGACAGGGCCTACAGATACGCAGTATTTT. Residues: CASSTGTGPTDTQYF.

The CDR3 sequence is CASSWAGGDTQYF. Written as DNA, the CDR3 is TGTGCCAGCAGCTGGGCAGGCGGAGATACGCAGTATTTT. The chain has TRBV7-9 and TRBJ2-3; no firm D call. V was pared by 4 bases and J by 5 bases, with 10 bases between. The CDR3 totals 13 residues. Germline CDR1 and CDR2: SEHNR and FQNEAQ (reference sequence).

The V gene is TRBV19, the J gene TRBJ2-3, with 12 bases fitting TRBD2. Germline-derived CDR1 and CDR2 are LNHDA and SQIVND (reference sequence). V shed 7 bases and J 9 bases; nucleotides not matched to a gene: 8. The CDR3 is 14 residues long. The chain's CDR3 is CASTPSGRAGTQYF. The CDR3 region has the DNA TGTGCCAGTACTCCTAGCGGGAGGGCCGGGACGCAGTATTTT.

This clone was seen just once. The chain recombines TRBV19 with TRBJ1-5; possibly TRBD1 for D (5 bases). Trimming shortened V by 8 bases and J by 7 bases, and 15 bases separated the two germline ends. The CDR3 runs 13 residues. Germline values: CDR1 LNHDA, CDR2 SQIVND (reference sequence). CDR3 DNA sequence: TGTGCCAGTCGATCAGGGTATGACCAGCCCCAGCATTTT. This codes for CASRSGYDQPQHF. The full variable domain, rest sourced from reference TRBV19 and TRBJ1-5, is DGGITQSPKYLFRKEGQNVTLSCEQNLNHDAMYWYRQDPGQGLRLIYYSQIVNDFQKGDIAEGYSVSREKKESFPLTVTSAQKNPTAFYLCASRSGYDQPQHFGDGTRLSIL.

The genes are TRBV7-2 and TRBJ1-5, with D perhaps matching TRBD1 (6 bases). The CDR3 runs 15 residues. Germline V CDR1 and CDR2: SGHTA, FQGNSA. Trimming left V 4 bases short and J 0 bases short, with 10 bases between. CDR3 protein: CASSSRGSSNQPQHF. DNA for the CDR3: TGTGCCAGCAGCTCCAGGGGTAGTAGCAATCAGCCCCAGCATTTT.

V and J are TRBV4-1 and TRBJ2-5, with D perhaps matching TRBD2 (6 bases). Trimming cost V 4 bases and J 2 bases, with 17 bases left between them. Germline CDR1 MGHRA, CDR2 YSYEKL. This CDR3 is built from 16 residues. CDR3 DNA sequence: TGCGCCAGCAGCCGAGCCCCCTCGGGAGTTCAAGAGACCCAGTACTTC. Translating it yields CASSRAPSGVQETQYF.

The chain couples TRBV9 to TRBJ1-1; 7 bases are shared with TRBD1. This CDR3 has 14 amino acids. Germline V gives CDR1 SGDLS, CDR2 YYNGEE. With V trimmed by 4 bases and J by 5 bases, 8 bases remained unmatched. The CDR3 bases are TGTGCCAGCAGCTCCGCGAGGGGGCAAACTGAAGCTTTCTTT. As protein: CASSSARGQTEAFF. The entire variable domain, with the rest obtained from reference TRBV9 and TRBJ1-1, is as follows: DSGVTQTPKHLITATGQRVTLRCSPRSGDLSVYWYQQSLDQGLQFLIQYYNGEERAKGNILERFSAQQFPDLHSELNLSSLELGDSALYFCASSSARGQTEAFFGQGTRLTVV.

This clone was recorded only once. This rearrangement joins TRBV5-1 to TRBJ2-2; D tentatively fits TRBD1 or TRBD2 (5 bases each). The CDR3 covers 17 residues. Looked up from germline, CDR1 is SGHRS and CDR2 is YFSETQ. V lost 2 bases and J lost 4, with 18 bases in between. The DNA of the CDR3 is TGCGCCAGCAGCTTCAGGGAGCGAATGGTGGGCACCGGGGAGCTGTTTTTT. Translation: CASSFRERMVGTGELFF.

The V gene is TRBV21-1, the J gene TRBJ2-7. TRBV21-1 is classified as a pseudogene. The CDR3 length is 13 residues. The CDR3 region is CASSETQGGEQYF. In DNA form, the CDR3 reads TGTGCCAGCAGCGAGACACAGGGAGGCGAGCAGTACTTC.

This chain joins TRBV30 and TRBJ2-7; D ambiguous. CDR3 length equals 14 residues. V was pared by 1 base and J by 5 bases, with 15 bases between. Germline loops: CDR1 GTSNPN, CDR2 SVGIG (reference sequence). CDR3 bases: TGTGCCTGGAGTGGGGAAAGGCTGGCCAACGAGCAGTACTTC. It specifies CAWSGERLANEQYF.

The V gene is TRBV5-1, the J gene TRBJ2-3; 8 bases fit TRBD2. This CDR3 is built from 16 residues. V was clipped by 6 bases and J by 2 bases; unmatched bases: 11. Germline assignment: CDR1 SGHRS and CDR2 YFSETQ. As DNA, the CDR3 is TGCGCCAGCAATCTAGCGGGTACCCGCCTCACAGATACGCAGTATTTT. It is translated as CASNLAGTRLTDTQYF.

A single count supports this clone. V is TRBV29-1 and J is TRBJ2-5, with TRBD1 matching over 7 bases. Germline V gene lookup returns CDR1 SQVTM and CDR2 ANQGSEA. This CDR3 contains 13 residues. V lost 6 bases, J lost 3 bases, and 7 bases stayed unmatched. The CDR3 DNA sequence: TGCAGCGTCGCAGGGACAGATAAAGAGACCCAGTACTTC. The encoded protein is CSVAGTDKETQYF.

The V gene is TRBV6-1, the J gene TRBJ2-2; 12 bases agree with TRBD1. This CDR3 spans 15 amino acids. Per germline, CDR1 MNHNS and CDR2 SASEGT. Trimming cost V 7 bases and J 6 bases; bases outside gene matches: 6. The CDR3 region has the DNA TGTGCCAGCACCCCGGGACAGGGGGCTTCCGGGGAGCTGTTTTTT. Its protein product is CASTPGQGASGELFF.

The chain couples TRBV5-6 to TRBJ2-1, with 9 bases that match TRBD1. V lost 4 bases to trimming and J lost 2 bases; unmatched junction nucleotides: 4. The CDR3 consists of 15 residues. Germline V CDR1 and CDR2: SGHDT, YYEEEE. The CDR3 is CASSRDRETYNEQFF. The CDR3 coding sequence is TGTGCCAGCAGCCGGGACAGGGAGACCTACAATGAGCAGTTCTTC.